The 11 T cell receptor beta chains reported below all come from one sample, sequenced in a study of blood T cells in healthy people across ages. With a J-beta primer mix and a sample-barcoded 5' primer, a second PCR ran about 7 to 11 cycles. TCRdb used MiXCR to reprocess the 5' RACE reads, holding one entry per CDR3 protein. The sample lists some 1.6 million distinct CDR3 sequences, roughly 32% occurring once. Material for sequencing was blood. The receptors were sampled from a woman in her twenties or thirties in good health.

This clonotype showed up just once. The chain carries TRBV20-1 and TRBJ2-7, with 10 bases aligning to TRBD2. CDR3 length: 16 amino acids. CDR1 is DFQATT and CDR2 is SNEGSKA in the germline V gene (reference sequence). V shed 4 bases, J shed 3 bases, and the junction held 12 bases outside the gene matches. CDR3 sequence (DNA): TGCAGTGCTAACCCCCTAGCGGGGGCCACCCTCTACGAGCAGTACTTC. It specifies CSANPLAGATLYEQYF.

Concerning this clonotype itself: A far more abundant clone sits one base away, making this likely a read error. The chain uses TRBV27 and TRBJ2-5, with 11 nucleotides matching TRBD2. Germline CDR1 reads MNHEY; CDR2 reads SMNVEV (reference sequence). The CDR3 sequence is 15 residues long. The CDR3 bases are TGTACCAGCAGTCCCGGGACTAGCGGACAAGAGACCCAGTACTTC. Encoded protein: CTSSPGTSGQETQYF.

The V gene is TRBV20-1, the J gene TRBJ1-1; D not certain. V lost 7 bases, J lost 1 base, and 7 bases lay in between. The CDR3 sequence is 11 residues long. Germline V gene data show CDR1 as DFQATT and CDR2 as SNEGSKA (reference sequence). CDR3 loop: CSGHQNTEAFF. The CDR3 DNA reads TGCAGTGGACACCAGAACACTGAAGCTTTCTTT.

The rearrangement uses TRBV20-1 and TRBJ2-1; TRBD2 agrees at 7 bases. The germline CDR1 and CDR2 sequences are DFQATT and SNEGSKA (reference sequence). The length of the CDR3 is 16 residues. With 2 bases clipped from V and 1 base from J, the junction kept 8 bases outside the gene matches. Here the CDR3 DNA reads TGCAGTGCTAGACCCTTTGGGGAGGGGTCCTACAATGAGCAGTTCTTC. This gives the protein CSARPFGEGSYNEQFF.

This chain links TRBV29-1 with TRBJ2-6; D call uncertain. This CDR3 comprises 14 residues. Germline V lookup: CDR1 SQVTM, CDR2 ANQGSEA. V was shortened by 4 bases and J by 2 bases, with 9 bases between the two germline ends. CDR3 nucleotides: TGCAGCGTTGTAGCAGGTGCTGGGGCCAACGTCCTGACTTTC. Protein sequence: CSVVAGAGANVLTF.

Remarks on this clonotype: A read error may account for a junction end that differs from germline. J is TRBJ2-3 and V is TRBV7-9; TRBD2 agrees at 9 bases. The germline gives CDR1 SEHNR, CDR2 FQNEAQ (reference sequence). The CDR3 length is 16 residues. The CDR3 is CASSPQRGEGTDAQYF. As DNA, the CDR3 is TGTGCCAGCAGCCCGCAGCGGGGGGAAGGCACAGATGCGCAGTATTTT. Full variable domain (outside the CDR3, taken from reference TRBV7-9 and TRBJ2-3): DTGVSQNPRHKITKRGQNVTFRCDPISEHNRLYWYRQTLGQGPEFLTYFQNEAQLEKSRLLSDRFSAERPKGSFSTLEIQRTEQGDSAMYLCASSPQRGEGTDAQYFGPGTRLTVL.

Concerning this clonotype: The germline gene is not matched at one end of the junction; a read error may be the cause. This chain links TRBV12-3 or TRBV12-4 with TRBJ2-2; no clear D gene. This CDR3 has 14 residues. The CDR3 loop reads CASRTTTNTGELFF. Here the CDR3 DNA reads TGTGCCAGCAGGACAACGACGAACACCGGAGAGCTGTTTTTT.

V gene TRBV27 combines with J gene TRBJ1-1, with 10 nucleotides matching TRBD1. The germline V gene encodes CDR1 MNHEY and CDR2 SMNVEV (reference sequence). The length of the CDR3 is 16 residues. V lost 4 bases, J lost 11 bases, and 16 bases stayed unmatched. Here the CDR3 reads CASSSSWDRGTGEAFF. CDR3 bases: TGTGCCAGCAGTTCCTCCTGGGACAGGGGAACTGGTGAGGCTTTCTTT.

This clonotype was observed a handful of times. V is TRBV10-3 and J is TRBJ2-3; TRBD2 might be the D (6 bases). Per germline, CDR1 ENHRY and CDR2 SYGVKD. This CDR3 spans 12 amino acids. The ends were cut back, 6 bases at V and 5 bases at J, with 9 bases in the middle. CDR3 protein: CAISGSGDTQYF. The CDR3 DNA reads as TGTGCCATCAGCGGGAGCGGAGATACGCAGTATTTT.

This clonotype was detected only a few times. J is TRBJ2-3 and V is TRBV5-5; unclear D gene. In germline, CDR1 is SGHKS, CDR2 YYEKEE (reference sequence). Trimming took 0 bases from V and 1 from J, leaving 12 bases between them. The CDR3 covers 16 residues. This chain's CDR3 is CASSLGEPWRTDTQYF. The CDR3 coding sequence is TGTGCCAGCAGCTTGGGGGAACCCTGGCGCACAGATACGCAGTATTTT.

The rearrangement joins TRBV11-2 to TRBJ2-3; D is uncertain. V was cut by 5 bases and J by 2 bases, with 11 bases left in between. CDR3 length: 14 amino acids. CDR1 is SGHAT, CDR2 FQNNGV, per germline. The CDR3 region has the DNA TGTGCCAGCAGCCCCCTAGGAGACACAGATACGCAGTATTTT. Translated: CASSPLGDTDTQYF.